This T cell receptor (beta chain) came from a study of blood T cell repertoires in COVID-19. Measured with immunoSEQ multiplex PCR; TCRdb has only the in-frame clones, and not every one. Among 150,000 or so clones listed, about four fifths were seen once. The V gene lost 3 bases and the J gene lost 6 bases, with 5 bases spanning the gap. The CDR3 runs to 12 residues. Germline-derived CDR1 and CDR2 are SGHTA and FQGTGA. This sequence joins TRBV7-3 and TRBJ2-2; D is ambiguous. Sequenced material: PBMCs or T cells enriched from blood (not recorded which). The receptor's source is a man aged 50-59 years who had recovered from COVID-19. CDR3 amino acids: CASSLSSGELFF. In nucleotides, the CDR3 is TGTGCCAGCAGCTTGAGCTCCGGGGAGCTGTTTTTT.